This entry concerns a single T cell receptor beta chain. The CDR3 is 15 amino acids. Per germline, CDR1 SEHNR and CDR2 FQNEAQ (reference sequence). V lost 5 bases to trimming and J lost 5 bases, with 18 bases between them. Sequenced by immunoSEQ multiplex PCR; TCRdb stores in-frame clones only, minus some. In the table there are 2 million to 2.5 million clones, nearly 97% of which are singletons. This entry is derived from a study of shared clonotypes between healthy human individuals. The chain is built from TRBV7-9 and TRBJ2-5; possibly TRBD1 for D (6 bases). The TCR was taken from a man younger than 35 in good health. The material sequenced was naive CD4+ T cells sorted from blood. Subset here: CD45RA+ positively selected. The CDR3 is CASSVDGTRGETQYF. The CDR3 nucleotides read TGTGCCAGCAGCGTAGACGGGACGAGGGGGGAGACCCAGTACTTC.